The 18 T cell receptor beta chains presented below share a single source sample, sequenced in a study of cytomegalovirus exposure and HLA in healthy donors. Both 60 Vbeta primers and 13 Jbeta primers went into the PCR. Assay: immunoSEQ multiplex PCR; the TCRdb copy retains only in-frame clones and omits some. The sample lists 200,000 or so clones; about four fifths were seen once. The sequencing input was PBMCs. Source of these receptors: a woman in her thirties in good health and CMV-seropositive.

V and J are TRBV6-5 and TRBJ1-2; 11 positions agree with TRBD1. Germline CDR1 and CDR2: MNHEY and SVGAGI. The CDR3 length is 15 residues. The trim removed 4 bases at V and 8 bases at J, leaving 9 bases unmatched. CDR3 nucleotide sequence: TGTGCCAGCAGTTTCCGGGACAGGGGGAGGGGAGGCTACACCTTC. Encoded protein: CASSFRDRGRGGYTF.

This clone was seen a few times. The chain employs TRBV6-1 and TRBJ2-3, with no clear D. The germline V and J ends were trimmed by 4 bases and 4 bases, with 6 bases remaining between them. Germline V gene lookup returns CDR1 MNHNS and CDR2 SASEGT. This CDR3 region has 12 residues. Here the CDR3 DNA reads TGTGCCAGCAGTGCTTTATCAGATACGCAGTATTTT. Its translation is CASSALSDTQYF.

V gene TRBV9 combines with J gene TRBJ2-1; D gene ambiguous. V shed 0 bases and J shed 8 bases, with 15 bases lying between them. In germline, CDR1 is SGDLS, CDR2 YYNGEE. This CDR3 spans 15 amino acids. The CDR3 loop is CASSVDSPNLDEQFF. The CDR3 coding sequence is TGTGCCAGCAGCGTAGATTCCCCCAACTTGGATGAGCAGTTCTTC.

CDR3 in DNA: TGTGCCAGCAGCCCGCGGGGGGGCCTCTACGAGCAGTACTTC. Its protein is CASSPRGGLYEQYF. The genes are TRBV11-1 and TRBJ2-7, with 9 bases lining up with TRBD2. CDR1 and CDR2 from the germline V gene are SGHAT and FQDESV (reference sequence). This CDR3 is 14 amino acids long. Trimming at V came to 5 bases and at J to 3 bases, leaving 5 bases not matched to a gene.

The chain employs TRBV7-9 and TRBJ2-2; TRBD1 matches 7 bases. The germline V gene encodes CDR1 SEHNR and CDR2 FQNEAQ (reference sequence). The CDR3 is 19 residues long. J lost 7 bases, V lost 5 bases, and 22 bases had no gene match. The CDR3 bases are TGTGCCAGCAGCAACTCTGCCGGGACAGCGTTATCTTTTGGCGGGGAGCTGTTTTTT. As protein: CASSNSAGTALSFGGELFF.

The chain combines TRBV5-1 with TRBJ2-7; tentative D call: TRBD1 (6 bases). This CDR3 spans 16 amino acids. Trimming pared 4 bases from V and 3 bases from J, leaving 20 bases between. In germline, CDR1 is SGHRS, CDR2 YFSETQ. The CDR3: CASSAGTDRAVYEQYF. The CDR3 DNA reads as TGCGCCAGCAGCGCTGGAACGGACAGAGCCGTCTACGAGCAGTACTTC. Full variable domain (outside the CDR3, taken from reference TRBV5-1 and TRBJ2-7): KAGVTQTPRYLIKTRGQQVTLSCSPISGHRSVSWYQQTPGQGLQFLFEYFSETQRNKGNFPGRFSGRQFSNSRSEMNVSTLELGDSALYLCASSAGTDRAVYEQYFGPGTRLTVT.

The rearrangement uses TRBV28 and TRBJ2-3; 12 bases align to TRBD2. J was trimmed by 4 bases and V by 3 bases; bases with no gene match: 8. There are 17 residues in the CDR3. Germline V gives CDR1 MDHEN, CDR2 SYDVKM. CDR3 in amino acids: CASSFPSGRALSDTQYF. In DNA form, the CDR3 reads TGTGCCAGCAGTTTCCCTAGCGGGAGGGCATTGTCAGATACGCAGTATTTT.

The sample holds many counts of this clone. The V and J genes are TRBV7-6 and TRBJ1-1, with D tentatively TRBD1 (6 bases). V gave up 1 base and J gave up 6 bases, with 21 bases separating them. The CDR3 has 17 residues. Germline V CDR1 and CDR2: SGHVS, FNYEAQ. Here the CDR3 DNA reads TGTGCCAGCAGCTTAGAGTCTTATCAGGGAAAGGGGGCTGAAGCTTTCTTT. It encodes CASSLESYQGKGAEAFF.

CDR3 amino acids: CASSSTGLTEAFF. The CDR3 DNA reads TGTGCCAGCAGCTCGACAGGACTCACTGAAGCTTTCTTT. The V call is TRBV11-3, the J call TRBJ1-1, with D possibly matching TRBD1 (6 bases). Between the trimmed V and J ends, which lost 4 bases and 4 bases, there was a span of 10 bases. The CDR3 is 13 amino acids. Germline values: CDR1 SGHNT, CDR2 YENEEA. Complete variable domain (other parts from reference TRBV11-3 and TRBJ1-1): EAGVVQSPRYKIIEKKQPVAFWCNPISGHNTLYWYLQNLGQGPELLIRYENEEAVDDSQLPKDRFSAERLKGVDSTLKIQPAELGDSAVYLCASSSTGLTEAFFGQGTRLTVV.

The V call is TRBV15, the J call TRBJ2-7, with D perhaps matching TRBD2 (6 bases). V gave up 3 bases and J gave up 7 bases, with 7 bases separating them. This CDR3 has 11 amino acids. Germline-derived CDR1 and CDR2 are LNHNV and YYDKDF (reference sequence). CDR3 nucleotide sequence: TGTGCCACCAGCAGCGGAGGGGAGCAGTACTTC. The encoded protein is CATSSGGEQYF.

The CDR3 is CASSQGPPGAGGARTEAFF. In DNA form, the CDR3 reads TGCGCCAGCAGTCAGGGGCCTCCCGGGGCAGGGGGCGCGCGGACTGAAGCTTTCTTT. V usage is TRBV4-3 and J usage is TRBJ1-1; 8 bases line up with TRBD1. J was trimmed by 5 bases and V by 6 bases; bases with no gene match: 23. The CDR3 totals 19 residues. Germline V gene data show CDR1 as LGHNA and CDR2 as YSLEER.

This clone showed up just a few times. CDR3 sequence reads: CSAEGAGELFF. For the CDR3, the DNA is TGCAGCGCAGAGGGGGCCGGGGAGCTGTTTTTT. This chain joins TRBV29-1 and TRBJ2-2, with a weak D call TRBD1 (6 bases). This CDR3 spans 11 amino acids. V lost 7 bases and J 6 bases, leaving 9 bases between the germline ends. Germline V gives CDR1 SQVTM, CDR2 ANQGSEA.

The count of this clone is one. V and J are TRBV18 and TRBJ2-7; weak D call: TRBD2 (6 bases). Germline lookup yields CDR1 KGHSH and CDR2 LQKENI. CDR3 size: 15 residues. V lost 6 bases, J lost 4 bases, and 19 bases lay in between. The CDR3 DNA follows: TGTGCCAGCTCTAAAGGGGTGCAGGAGGGGTACGAGCAGTACTTC. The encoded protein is CASSKGVQEGYEQYF.

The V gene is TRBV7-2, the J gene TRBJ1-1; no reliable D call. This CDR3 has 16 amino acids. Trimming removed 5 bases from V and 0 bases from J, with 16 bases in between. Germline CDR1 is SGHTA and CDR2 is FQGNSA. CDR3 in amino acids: CASSSKRGELNTEAFF. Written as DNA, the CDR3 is TGTGCCAGCAGCAGCAAGCGGGGAGAATTGAACACTGAAGCTTTCTTT.

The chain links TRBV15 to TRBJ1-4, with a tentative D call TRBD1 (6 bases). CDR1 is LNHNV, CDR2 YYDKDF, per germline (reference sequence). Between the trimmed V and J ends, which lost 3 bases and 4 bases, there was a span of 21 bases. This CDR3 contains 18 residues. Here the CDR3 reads CATSRGVWTASSNEKLFF. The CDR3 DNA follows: TGTGCCACCAGCAGGGGAGTTTGGACAGCTAGTAGTAATGAAAAACTGTTTTTT.

The chain's CDR3 is CATSSPTGDYGYTF. The DNA for the CDR3 is TGTGCCACCAGCAGTCCGACAGGGGACTATGGCTACACCTTC. The chain uses TRBV15 and TRBJ1-2; 8 nucleotides line up with TRBD1. The V gene end was trimmed by 3 bases and the J gene end by 3 bases; junction bases not matched to a gene: 3. The germline CDR1 and CDR2 sequences are LNHNV and YYDKDF (reference sequence). The CDR3 has 14 residues.

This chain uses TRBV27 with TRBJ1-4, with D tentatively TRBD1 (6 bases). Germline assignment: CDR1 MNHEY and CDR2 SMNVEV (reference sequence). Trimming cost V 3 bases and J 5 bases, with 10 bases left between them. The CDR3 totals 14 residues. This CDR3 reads CASSLGAGNEKLFF. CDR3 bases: TGTGCCAGCAGTTTGGGGGCTGGGAATGAAAAACTGTTTTTT.

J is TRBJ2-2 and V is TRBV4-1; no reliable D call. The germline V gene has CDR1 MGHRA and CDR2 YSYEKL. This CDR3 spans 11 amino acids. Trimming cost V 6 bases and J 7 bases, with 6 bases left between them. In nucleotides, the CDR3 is TGCGCCAGCAGGTATCTCGGGGAGCTGTTTTTT. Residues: CASRYLGELFF.